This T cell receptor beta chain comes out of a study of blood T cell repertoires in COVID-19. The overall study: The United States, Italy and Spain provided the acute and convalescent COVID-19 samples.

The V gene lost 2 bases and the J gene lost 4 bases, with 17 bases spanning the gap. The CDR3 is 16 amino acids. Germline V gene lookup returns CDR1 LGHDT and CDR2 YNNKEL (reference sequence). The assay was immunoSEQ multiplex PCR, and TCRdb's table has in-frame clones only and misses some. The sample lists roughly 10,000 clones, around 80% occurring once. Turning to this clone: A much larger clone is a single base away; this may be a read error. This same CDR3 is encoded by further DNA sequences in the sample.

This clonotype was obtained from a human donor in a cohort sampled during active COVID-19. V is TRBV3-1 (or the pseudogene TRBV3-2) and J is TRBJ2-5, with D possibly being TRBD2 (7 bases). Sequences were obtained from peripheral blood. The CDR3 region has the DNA TGTGCCAGCAGCCAACTCGGGGCAGGGGAGGGAGAGACCCAGTACTTC. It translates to CASSQLGAGEGETQYF.